This T cell receptor (beta chain) was documented in a study of memory CD4+ T cells and cytomegalovirus serostatus. Turning to the study itself: Healthy Belgian adult donors included nine or ten CMV-positive and some 24 CMV-negative people.

TCRdb's table, derived via immunoSEQ multiplex PCR, lists solely in-frame clones and lacks some. The sample holds around 53,000 clones, around 80% seen once. The CDR3 runs 13 residues. Germline loops: CDR1 KGHSH, CDR2 LQKENI. V was trimmed by 3 bases and J by 7 bases, leaving 10 bases between them. About this clone itself: This sample also contains other DNA sequences that code for the same CDR3.

The sort gate was single viable CD3+CD4+CD8-CD45RO+ cells for memory CD4+ T cells. The receptor comes from an adult in good health and CMV-seronegative. Specimen: memory CD4+ T cells from blood. The J gene is TRBJ1-5, the V gene TRBV18, with D tentatively TRBD1 (6 bases). CDR3 nucleotide sequence: TGTGCCAGCTCACCCGACAGGAACCAGCCCCAGCATTTT. Translating it yields CASSPDRNQPQHF.